The 7 T cell receptor beta chains reported below all come from one sample, sequenced in a study of CD8 T cells in Susac syndrome. Random-hexamer reverse transcription was applied to about 0.45 to 1 ug RNA. MiXCR, run by TCRdb on the immunoSEQ multiplex PCR reads, gives a single entry per CDR3 protein. In the table there are some 120,000 distinct CDR3 sequences, around 94% of which are singletons. The sample comprised CD8+ T cells from PBMCs. The source of these receptors is a human donor with Susac syndrome.

The chain has TRBV9 and TRBJ1-5, with D uncertain. The germline CDR1 and CDR2 sequences are SGDLS and YYNGEE. This CDR3 has 13 residues. Trimming shortened V by 0 bases and J by 6 bases, and 7 bases separated the two germline ends. In DNA form, the CDR3 reads TGTGCCAGCAGCGTAGGCACGGGTCAGCCCCAGCATTTT. Its protein product is CASSVGTGQPQHF.

The chain combines TRBV21-1 with TRBJ2-5. TRBV21-1 is annotated as a pseudogene. The CDR3 runs 14 residues. The DNA for the CDR3 is TGTGCCAGCAGCAATAGCGTTATACAAGAGACCCAGTACTTC. Amino acid sequence: CASSNSVIQETQYF.

In its sample, this clonotype was seen once. The V gene is TRBV20-1, the J gene TRBJ2-5, with D tentatively TRBD2 (5 bases). V lost 6 bases and J 3 bases, leaving 17 bases between the germline ends. Germline CDR1 is DFQATT and CDR2 is SNEGSKA (reference sequence). This CDR3 region has 14 residues. The CDR3 nucleotides are TGCAGTGCACCCTTACTAGAAGCGGAAGAGACCCAGTACTTC. Protein product: CSAPLLEAEETQYF.

The chain uses TRBV3-1 and TRBJ2-7; maybe TRBD2 (6 bases). V was pared by 1 base and J by 7 bases, with 17 bases between. This CDR3 is built from 15 residues. Germline V lookup: CDR1 LGHDT, CDR2 YNNKEL (reference sequence). DNA of the CDR3: TGTGCCAGCAGCCAAGGGACTACTCCGGCAGAAGAGCAGTACTTC. Its translation: CASSQGTTPAEEQYF.

The chain combines TRBV12-3 or TRBV12-4 with TRBJ1-5; no firm D call. CDR3 length equals 13 residues. With 3 bases removed from V and 14 bases from J, the gap between germline ends came to 17 bases. The CDR3 region has the DNA TGTGCCAGCAGTTTTAGCCTATCCGGCCCTAAGCATTTT. Protein product: CASSFSLSGPKHF.

This rearrangement joins TRBV13 to TRBJ2-7; no definite D call. Trimming took 2 bases from V and 5 from J, leaving 13 bases between them. Germline CDR1 PRHDT, CDR2 FYEKMQ (reference sequence). This CDR3 spans 14 amino acids. CDR3 region: CASSLNAAPHEQYF. Written as DNA, the CDR3 is TGTGCCAGCAGCTTAAATGCTGCCCCCCACGAGCAGTACTTC.

The CDR3 reads CASSLGGSGLDEQFF. CDR3 DNA sequence: TGTGCCAGCAGCTTAGGGGGGAGCGGGTTGGATGAGCAGTTCTTC. The chain uses TRBV11-2 and TRBJ2-1, with D tentatively TRBD2 (6 bases). V shed 1 base and J shed 8 bases, with 15 bases lying between them. The CDR3 extends over 15 amino acids. The germline V gene encodes CDR1 SGHAT and CDR2 FQNNGV. Complete variable domain (other parts from reference TRBV11-2 and TRBJ2-1): EAGVAQSPRYKIIEKRQSVAFWCNPISGHATLYWYQQILGQGPKLLIQFQNNGVVDDSQLPKDRFSAERLKGVDSTLKIQPAKLEDSAVYLCASSLGGSGLDEQFFGPGTRLTVL.